Listed below are T cell receptor beta chains from one sample, sequenced in a study of cytomegalovirus exposure and HLA in healthy donors. Generated by immunoSEQ multiplex PCR, the TCRdb table keeps only in-frame clones and is missing some. The profile shows tens of thousands of clones, approximately 79% of them singletons. Source material: PBMCs. These receptors were obtained from a man aged 25-45 years in good health and CMV-seronegative. CDR3s include the opening cysteine and the closing phenylalanine or tryptophan. A D gene is named only where the DNA matches it firmly. Clone size, where shown, is once, few, many, or a class for clones that have expanded.

d_gene: NA
abundance: NA
v_gene: TRBV30
j_gene: TRBJ1-1
CDR3aa: CAWNPGLVAEAFF
CDR3nt: TGTGCCTGGAACCCAGGGCTCGTGGCTGAAGCTTTCTTT

d_gene: TRBD1
abundance: NA
v_gene: TRBV4-3
j_gene: TRBJ1-2
CDR3aa: CASSQEKQGPDLHDNYGYTF
CDR3nt: TGCGCCAGCAGCCAAGAGAAACAGGGGCCGGACCTACACGATAACTATGGCTACACCTTC

d_gene: TRBD1
abundance: NA
v_gene: TRBV4-3
j_gene: TRBJ2-7
CDR3aa: CASSQVVQGHFEQYF
CDR3nt: TGCGCCAGCAGCCAAGTAGTACAGGGGCATTTCGAGCAGTACTTC

d_gene: TRBD1
abundance: NA
v_gene: TRBV7-2
j_gene: TRBJ1-6
CDR3aa: CASSPPGQEQGSLHF
CDR3nt: TGTGCCAGCAGCCCCCCGGGACAGGAACAAGGATCCCTCCACTTT

d_gene: TRBD2
abundance: NA
v_gene: TRBV19
j_gene: TRBJ2-3
CDR3aa: CASHTGGRTDTQYF
CDR3nt: TGTGCCAGCCACACGGGGGGTCGCACAGATACGCAGTATTTT

d_gene: NA
abundance: few
v_gene: TRBV6-6
j_gene: TRBJ1-1
CDR3aa: CASSYSRNTEAFF
CDR3nt: TGTGCCAGCAGTTACTCGCGGAACACTGAAGCTTTCTTT

d_gene: TRBD1
abundance: NA
v_gene: TRBV6-5
j_gene: TRBJ1-2
CDR3aa: CASSFAGQEHYGYTF
CDR3nt: TGTGCCAGCAGTTTCGCCGGACAGGAGCACTATGGCTACACCTTC

d_gene: TRBD2
abundance: NA
v_gene: TRBV4-1
j_gene: TRBJ2-1
CDR3aa: CASSQGLAGDHQFF
CDR3nt: TGCGCCAGCAGCCAGGGTCTAGCGGGGGACCACCAGTTCTTC

d_gene: TRBD1
abundance: NA
v_gene: TRBV27
j_gene: TRBJ2-7
CDR3aa: CASSLGTGAEQYF
CDR3nt: TGTGCCAGCAGTTTAGGGACAGGGGCCGAGCAGTACTTC

d_gene: NA
abundance: NA
v_gene: TRBV11-2
j_gene: TRBJ1-1
CDR3aa: CASSRGELNTEAFF
CDR3nt: TGTGCCAGCAGCCGGGGGGAACTGAACACTGAAGCTTTCTTT

d_gene: NA
abundance: NA
v_gene: TRBV4-1
j_gene: TRBJ1-1
CDR3aa: CASSQDNQGLTLNTEAFF
CDR3nt: TGCGCCAGCAGCCAAGATAACCAGGGTTTGACGTTGAACACTGAAGCTTTCTTT

d_gene: NA
abundance: few
v_gene: TRBV5-1
j_gene: TRBJ2-3
CDR3aa: CASQGQTILSTDTQYF
CDR3nt: TGCGCCAGCCAGGGACAAACGATACTTAGCACAGATACGCAGTATTTT

d_gene: TRBD1
abundance: NA
v_gene: TRBV5-1
j_gene: TRBJ1-1
CDR3aa: CASSRTGAMNTEAFF
CDR3nt: TGCGCCAGCAGTCGGACAGGGGCTATGAACACTGAAGCTTTCTTT

d_gene: NA
abundance: NA
v_gene: TRBV5-5
j_gene: TRBJ2-3
CDR3aa: CASSLSRDSLRQDTQYF
CDR3nt: TGTGCCAGCAGCTTGTCTAGGGACTCCCTAAGGCAAGATACGCAGTATTTT

d_gene: NA
abundance: NA
v_gene: TRBV13
j_gene: TRBJ1-4
CDR3aa: CASSLRRDSEKLFF
CDR3nt: TGTGCCAGCAGCTTAAGGCGGGACTCCGAAAAACTGTTTTTT

d_gene: NA
abundance: NA
v_gene: TRBV2
j_gene: TRBJ2-3
CDR3aa: CASRGAGDTQYF
CDR3nt: TGTGCCAGCAGGGGGGCCGGAGATACGCAGTATTTT

d_gene: NA
abundance: NA
v_gene: TRBV28
j_gene: TRBJ1-1
CDR3aa: CASSPYWGENTEAFF
CDR3nt: TGTGCCAGCAGTCCATATTGGGGGGAAAACACTGAAGCTTTCTTT

d_gene: NA
abundance: NA
v_gene: TRBV28
j_gene: TRBJ1-1
CDR3aa: CASRSQQNTEAFF
CDR3nt: TGTGCCAGCAGATCCCAACAGAACACTGAAGCTTTCTTT

d_gene: TRBD1
abundance: NA
v_gene: TRBV30
j_gene: TRBJ1-2
CDR3aa: CAWSDRGHCTF
CDR3nt: TGTGCCTGGAGTGACAGGGGGCATTGCACCTTC

d_gene: NA
abundance: NA
v_gene: TRBV7-8
j_gene: TRBJ1-2
CDR3aa: CASSLEWPDPNYGYTF
CDR3nt: TGTGCCAGCAGCTTAGAGTGGCCAGATCCGAACTATGGCTACACCTTC

d_gene: NA
abundance: NA
v_gene: TRBV7-9
j_gene: TRBJ1-5
CDR3aa: CASSPSGSSNQPQHF
CDR3nt: TGTGCCAGCAGCCCTTCAGGGTCTAGCAATCAGCCCCAGCATTTT

d_gene: NA
abundance: NA
v_gene: TRBV12-5
j_gene: TRBJ2-3
CDR3aa: CASASLGGTDTQYF
CDR3nt: TGTGCTAGTGCCTCCCTGGGAGGCACAGATACGCAGTATTTT

d_gene: TRBD2
abundance: NA
v_gene: TRBV11-3
j_gene: TRBJ2-1
CDR3aa: CASSPGTSGAEQFF
CDR3nt: TGTGCCAGCAGCCCCGGGACTAGCGGGGCTGAGCAGTTCTTC

d_gene: TRBD2
abundance: NA
v_gene: TRBV19
j_gene: TRBJ2-1
CDR3aa: CASSIDGGGLGYNEQFF
CDR3nt: TGTGCCAGTAGTATAGACGGCGGGGGGCTGGGGTACAATGAGCAGTTCTTC

d_gene: TRBD1
abundance: NA
v_gene: TRBV19
j_gene: TRBJ1-4
CDR3aa: CASTQGFWGQGEKLFF
CDR3nt: TGTGCCAGTACCCAAGGGTTTTGGGGACAGGGCGAAAAACTGTTTTTT

d_gene: TRBD2
abundance: NA
v_gene: TRBV11-2
j_gene: TRBJ2-7
CDR3aa: CASSIERGSYEQYF
CDR3nt: TGTGCCAGCAGCATAGAGCGGGGTTCCTACGAGCAGTACTTC

d_gene: TRBD1
abundance: few
v_gene: TRBV28
j_gene: TRBJ1-1
CDR3aa: CASSPPTGEGTEAFF
CDR3nt: TGTGCCAGCAGTCCTCCGACAGGGGAGGGCACTGAAGCTTTCTTT

d_gene: NA
abundance: NA
v_gene: TRBV7-2
j_gene: TRBJ2-1
CDR3aa: CASSPRSEGPYNEQFF
CDR3nt: TGTGCCAGCAGCCCTCGCTCGGAGGGACCCTACAATGAGCAGTTCTTC

d_gene: TRBD1
abundance: once
v_gene: TRBV14
j_gene: TRBJ1-2
CDR3aa: CASSQAPGDRGYGYTF
CDR3nt: TGTGCCAGCAGCCAAGCCCCTGGAGACAGGGGCTATGGCTACACCTTC

d_gene: NA
abundance: NA
v_gene: TRBV14
j_gene: TRBJ1-1
CDR3aa: CASSQDRDDTEAFF
CDR3nt: TGTGCCAGCAGCCAAGATCGGGATGACACTGAAGCTTTCTTT

d_gene: TRBD2
abundance: NA
v_gene: TRBV6-1
j_gene: TRBJ2-1
CDR3aa: CAFTSGGLHNEQFF
CDR3nt: TGTGCCTTCACTAGCGGGGGACTTCACAATGAGCAGTTCTTC

d_gene: TRBD1
abundance: NA
v_gene: TRBV6-5
j_gene: TRBJ2-7
CDR3aa: CASRQDRETYEQYF
CDR3nt: TGTGCCAGCAGACAAGACAGGGAAACCTACGAGCAGTACTTC

d_gene: TRBD1
abundance: NA
v_gene: TRBV15
j_gene: TRBJ1-5
CDR3aa: CATSPDRGNQPQHF
CDR3nt: TGTGCCACCAGCCCGGACAGGGGCAATCAGCCCCAGCATTTT

d_gene: NA
abundance: once
v_gene: TRBV27
j_gene: TRBJ1-2
CDR3aa: CASSKNREGYTF
CDR3nt: TGTGCCAGCAGCAAAAACCGGGAAGGCTACACCTTC

d_gene: TRBD2
abundance: NA
v_gene: TRBV9
j_gene: TRBJ2-3
CDR3aa: CASSVGSGGASGTDTQYF
CDR3nt: TGTGCCAGCAGCGTAGGGAGCGGGGGGGCCTCGGGCACAGATACGCAGTATTTT

d_gene: NA
abundance: NA
v_gene: TRBV6-6
j_gene: TRBJ1-2
CDR3aa: CASSLDSPNYGYTF
CDR3nt: TGTGCCAGCAGCCTCGACAGCCCTAACTATGGCTACACCTTC

d_gene: TRBD1
abundance: NA
v_gene: TRBV19
j_gene: TRBJ1-5
CDR3aa: CASTPVGRGNQPQHF
CDR3nt: TGTGCCAGTACCCCCGTAGGCAGGGGGAATCAGCCCCAGCATTTT

d_gene: TRBD2
abundance: few
v_gene: TRBV28
j_gene: TRBJ2-1
CDR3aa: CASSRALAGGQKIF
CDR3nt: TGTGCCAGCAGCCGGGCCCTAGCGGGGGGCCAGAAAATCTTC

d_gene: TRBD1
abundance: NA
v_gene: TRBV27
j_gene: TRBJ1-2
CDR3aa: CASSLDHRTGYGYTF
CDR3nt: TGTGCCAGCAGTTTGGACCATCGGACAGGCTATGGCTACACCTTC

d_gene: NA
abundance: once
v_gene: TRBV4-2
j_gene: TRBJ1-1
CDR3aa: CASSPSRPFEGDTEAFF
CDR3nt: TGTGCCAGCAGCCCTTCCCGGCCATTCGAGGGGGACACTGAAGCTTTCTTT

d_gene: NA
abundance: NA
v_gene: TRBV5-6
j_gene: TRBJ1-4
CDR3aa: CASSTYSRVTEKLFF
CDR3nt: TGTGCCAGCAGCACCTACTCTCGGGTGACTGAAAAACTGTTTTTT

d_gene: TRBD1
abundance: NA
v_gene: TRBV5-1
j_gene: TRBJ2-1
CDR3aa: CASSLVPAGQGNNEQFF
CDR3nt: TGCGCCAGCAGCTTGGTGCCTGCGGGACAGGGGAACAATGAGCAGTTCTTC

d_gene: NA
abundance: few
v_gene: TRBV7-2
j_gene: TRBJ1-2
CDR3aa: CASSAVVGEGHYGYTF
CDR3nt: TGTGCCAGCAGCGCAGTTGTCGGGGAGGGGCACTATGGCTACACCTTC

d_gene: TRBD1
abundance: NA
v_gene: TRBV9
j_gene: TRBJ1-4
CDR3aa: CASSANTGGADEKLFF
CDR3nt: TGTGCCAGCAGCGCAAATACAGGGGGCGCCGATGAAAAACTGTTTTTT

d_gene: NA
abundance: NA
v_gene: TRBV29-1
j_gene: TRBJ2-7
CDR3aa: CSVEGQRRGEQYF
CDR3nt: TGCAGCGTTGAAGGTCAACGCAGGGGCGAGCAGTACTTC

d_gene: NA
abundance: NA
v_gene: TRBV5-8
j_gene: TRBJ1-1
CDR3aa: CASSNYQQGHNTEAFF
CDR3nt: TGTGCCAGCAGCAACTATCAACAGGGCCATAACACTGAAGCTTTCTTT

d_gene: TRBD1
abundance: NA
v_gene: TRBV7-9
j_gene: TRBJ2-7
CDR3aa: CASSLRDRVGEQYF
CDR3nt: TGTGCCAGCAGCCTCCGGGACAGGGTTGGCGAGCAGTACTTC

d_gene: TRBD1
abundance: NA
v_gene: TRBV9
j_gene: TRBJ1-4
CDR3aa: CASSGRDRANEKLFF
CDR3nt: TGTGCCAGCAGCGGCCGGGACAGGGCGAATGAAAAACTGTTTTTT

d_gene: TRBD1
abundance: NA
v_gene: TRBV2
j_gene: TRBJ1-1
CDR3aa: CASKGGQTEAFF
CDR3nt: TGTGCCAGCAAAGGGGGACAGACTGAAGCTTTCTTT

d_gene: TRBD1
abundance: NA
v_gene: TRBV5-1
j_gene: TRBJ2-3
CDR3aa: CASSLEGALTDTQYF
CDR3nt: TGCGCCAGCAGCTTGGAGGGGGCACTCACAGATACGCAGTATTTT

d_gene: NA
abundance: NA
v_gene: TRBV25-1
j_gene: TRBJ1-1
CDR3aa: CASSQSTANTEAFF
CDR3nt: TGTGCCAGCAGTCAATCGACAGCGAACACTGAAGCTTTCTTT

d_gene: NA
abundance: NA
v_gene: TRBV30
j_gene: TRBJ2-3
CDR3aa: CAWSVAGDTQYF
CDR3nt: TGTGCCTGGAGTGTGGCGGGAGATACGCAGTATTTT

d_gene: NA
abundance: NA
v_gene: TRBV6-4
j_gene: TRBJ1-1
CDR3aa: CASLQGRALNTEAFF
CDR3nt: TGTGCCAGCCTACAGGGAAGGGCACTGAACACTGAAGCTTTCTTT

d_gene: NA
abundance: NA
v_gene: TRBV5-1
j_gene: TRBJ2-5
CDR3aa: CASSLQPLATGETQYF
CDR3nt: TGCGCCAGCAGCTTGCAGCCCCTAGCTACAGGGGAGACCCAGTACTTC

d_gene: NA
abundance: NA
v_gene: TRBV6-1
j_gene: TRBJ2-1
CDR3aa: CATGGDSSYNEQFF
CDR3nt: TGTGCCACGGGGGGGGACAGTTCCTACAATGAGCAGTTCTTC

d_gene: TRBD1
abundance: NA
v_gene: TRBV5-1
j_gene: TRBJ1-4
CDR3aa: CASKVAQGASLGEKLFF
CDR3nt: TGCGCCAGCAAGGTGGCGCAGGGGGCAAGTTTGGGTGAAAAACTGTTTTTT

d_gene: TRBD2
abundance: NA
v_gene: TRBV5-6
j_gene: TRBJ2-2
CDR3aa: CASSWKLAGRQSTGELFF
CDR3nt: TGTGCCAGCAGCTGGAAACTAGCGGGGAGGCAAAGCACCGGGGAGCTGTTTTTT

d_gene: NA
abundance: NA
v_gene: TRBV19
j_gene: TRBJ2-7
CDR3aa: CASSTDRRYEQYF
CDR3nt: TGTGCCAGTAGTACCGACAGACGCTACGAGCAGTACTTC

d_gene: NA
abundance: NA
v_gene: TRBV4-2
j_gene: TRBJ1-1
CDR3aa: CASTSGQTNTEAFF
CDR3nt: TGTGCCAGCACCTCTGGACAGACGAACACTGAAGCTTTCTTT

d_gene: TRBD1
abundance: NA
v_gene: TRBV19
j_gene: TRBJ1-3
CDR3aa: CASSPRTGVDTIYF
CDR3nt: TGTGCCAGTAGTCCCAGGACAGGCGTAGACACCATATATTTT